The 9 T cell receptor beta chains below were found in one sample sequenced in a study of PD-1 blockade in mismatch repair-deficient tumors (dated by TCRdb to the late 2010s). The library was generated by the immunoSEQ multiplex PCR assay. TCRdb obtained this table from immuneACCESS and retained in-frame rearrangements with V and J assigned. These tables miss some clones; where compared with another copy, unresolved V genes account for less than half of the shortfall, and the remainder is unexplained. This sample holds more than 40,000 clones; 81% were observed only once. Of the sample, about 8.1% falls within the top ten clones. The sequencing used peripheral blood, collected roughly 20 weeks after starting pembrolizumab. The receptors stem from an adult with mismatch repair-deficient cancer.

The chain links TRBV4-3 to TRBJ2-1; D not resolved. In germline, CDR1 is LGHNA, CDR2 YSLEER. CDR3 length: 15 amino acids. The V gene lost 0 bases and the J gene lost 3 bases, with 9 bases spanning the gap. The CDR3 DNA follows: TGCGCCAGCAGCCAAGATCAGACTGGCTACAATGAGCAGTTCTTC. This translates into CASSQDQTGYNEQFF.

The chain combines TRBV11-3 with TRBJ2-1; 13 bases agree with TRBD2. CDR3 length equals 16 residues. The trim removed 5 bases at V and 7 bases at J, leaving 8 bases unmatched. Per germline, CDR1 SGHNT and CDR2 YENEEA. CDR3 region: CASSKPTSGRSNEQFF. The CDR3 DNA reads as TGTGCCAGCAGCAAGCCGACTAGCGGGAGGTCGAATGAGCAGTTCTTC.

In its sample, this clone was seen once. J is TRBJ1-2 and V is TRBV5-5, with no clear D. Looked up from germline, CDR1 is SGHKS and CDR2 is YYEKEE (reference sequence). CDR3 length: 14 amino acids. V shed 3 bases and J shed 2 bases, with 11 bases lying between them. The CDR3 DNA reads TGTGCCAGCAGCTCGGGGAGCGGAAACTATGGCTACACCTTC. Protein: CASSSGSGNYGYTF.

The chain employs TRBV27 and TRBJ1-1, with D hard to call. The CDR3 spans 14 residues. Germline CDR1 is MNHEY and CDR2 is SMNVEV (reference sequence). The V end lost 3 bases, the J end lost 13 bases, and 21 bases lay between the germline ends. In DNA, the CDR3 is TGTGCCAGCAGTTTCCAGTTTAGTCTGGGTTTTGTTTTCTTT. It is translated as CASSFQFSLGFVFF.

V gene TRBV5-5 combines with J gene TRBJ2-5, with D perhaps matching TRBD1 (5 bases). V lost 2 bases to trimming and J lost 1 base, with 9 bases between them. The CDR3 is made up of 14 amino acids. The V gene's germline CDR1 is SGHKS and CDR2 YYEKEE (reference sequence). This CDR3 is CASSLGHRQETQYF. For the CDR3, the DNA is TGTGCCAGCAGCTTAGGACACCGCCAAGAGACCCAGTACTTC.

The chain links TRBV5-8 to TRBJ2-1; tentatively, D is TRBD1 (5 bases). The length of the CDR3 is 11 residues. The germline V and J ends were trimmed by 4 bases and 10 bases, with 9 bases remaining between them. Germline V gives CDR1 SGHTS, CDR2 YDEGEE. Here the CDR3 DNA reads TGTGCCAGCAGCCGGACATACGAGCAGTTCTTC. It yields the protein CASSRTYEQFF.

The V and J genes are TRBV27 and TRBJ1-2, with TRBD1 identical over 8 bases. Germline V lookup: CDR1 MNHEY, CDR2 SMNVEV (reference sequence). The CDR3 consists of 13 residues. The V gene end was trimmed by 5 bases and the J gene end by 7 bases; junction bases not matched to a gene: 6. The CDR3 coding sequence is TGTGCCAGCAGTCTTCAGGGGGCGCGTGGCTACACCTTC. This sequence encodes CASSLQGARGYTF.

The chain has TRBV5-5 and TRBJ2-4, with 7 bases aligning to TRBD1. The CDR3 has 14 amino acids. V dropped 2 bases and J dropped 5; count of bases not matched to a gene: 4. Germline lookup yields CDR1 SGHKS and CDR2 YYEKEE (reference sequence). The CDR3 bases are TGTGCCAGCAGCTTTTGGACAGGACAAAACATTCAGTACTTC. Protein sequence: CASSFWTGQNIQYF.

The count of this clone is one. The genes are TRBV15 and TRBJ1-5; D ambiguous. V lost 1 base and J lost 2, with 9 bases in between. CDR3 size: 15 residues. The germline V gene has CDR1 LNHNV and CDR2 YYDKDF (reference sequence). The CDR3 is CATSRAGIGNQPQHF. The CDR3 DNA follows: TGTGCCACCAGCAGAGCTGGGATTGGCAATCAGCCCCAGCATTTT.